Below, one T cell receptor (beta chain) is given with its context. Exclusion applied to patients with autoimmune disease history or systemic immunosuppression. The data originate from a study of OX40 agonist ivuxolimab in advanced cancers. Study details: Eligibility admitted prior anti-PD-1, anti-PD-L1 or anti-CTLA-4 therapy; about 40% had some.

Repertoires were generated with immunoSEQ multiplex PCR, while TCRdb's copy carries only in-frame clones and drops some. The table records about 16,000 clones, 85% to 95% of them present only once. The sequenced sample was CD4+ or CD8+ T cells sorted from blood, obtained in a trial of the OX40 agonist ivuxolimab. This sequence was found in an adult with an advanced solid tumor such as melanoma, head and neck, liver or kidney cancer.

CDR3 nucleotide sequence: TGTGCCAGCAGTTACTCTACGACAGCCCCGTACGAGCAGTACTTC. Translation gives CASSYSTTAPYEQYF. This chain connects TRBV6-5 to TRBJ2-7; TRBD1 is a possible D gene (5 bases). V was clipped by 0 bases and J by 4 bases, with 13 bases between them. This CDR3 comprises 15 residues. The germline V gene encodes CDR1 MNHEY and CDR2 SVGAGI.